One and the same sample provided the 21 T cell receptor beta chains below, sequenced in a study of neurological immune-mediated disorders. As for time point: longitudinal time-point 3. MiXCR was run by TCRdb on the 5' RACE reads, yielding one entry per CDR3 protein. The table records approximately 50,000 distinct CDR3 sequences, 7.5% to 9.5% of them present only once. Sample: PBMCs. Receptor source: a woman between 40 and 50 years old in good health.

There are many counts of this clonotype. This rearrangement joins TRBV5-1 to TRBJ2-4; D is undetermined. The CDR3 runs to 16 residues. V gave up 4 bases and J gave up 0 bases, with 14 bases separating them. Per germline, CDR1 SGHRS and CDR2 YFSETQ. In DNA, the CDR3 is TGCGCCAGCAGCCTTCTAGGGATCGCAGCCAAAAACATTCAGTACTTC. Encoded protein: CASSLLGIAAKNIQYF.

This clonotype was seen only a few times. The rearrangement links TRBV20-1 to TRBJ2-7; D ambiguous. Germline V lookup: CDR1 DFQATT, CDR2 SNEGSKA (reference sequence). The CDR3 totals 14 residues. The V gene lost 3 bases and the J gene lost 6 bases, with 18 bases spanning the gap. This CDR3 reads CSARYPGDLGEQYF. Written as DNA, the CDR3 is TGCAGTGCTAGGTATCCTGGGGATTTGGGCGAGCAGTACTTC.

CDR3 sequence reads: CASSPTWDSGNTEAFF. Here the CDR3 DNA reads TGTGCCAGCAGCCCAACATGGGACAGCGGGAACACTGAAGCTTTCTTT. The J gene is TRBJ1-1, the V gene TRBV7-2; TRBD1 agrees at 7 bases. The CDR3 consists of 16 residues. CDR1 is SGHTA, CDR2 FQGNSA, per germline. V was pared by 5 bases and J by 1 base, with 10 bases of the junction left unmatched.

This clonotype was recorded many times. The rearrangement joins TRBV27 to TRBJ2-1, with D possibly matching TRBD2 (6 bases). Germline assignment: CDR1 MNHEY and CDR2 SMNVEV (reference sequence). Trimming stripped 2 bases from V and 0 bases from J, with 14 bases between. There are 17 residues in the CDR3. CDR3 coding DNA: TGTGCCAGCAGTTTAAGGGTTAGCGGAAGCTCCTACAATGAGCAGTTCTTC. Protein: CASSLRVSGSSYNEQFF.

This clonotype was counted many times. A read error may account for a junction end that differs from germline. V is TRBV20-1 and J is TRBJ2-1, with 13 bases matching TRBD2. Germline values: CDR1 DFQATT, CDR2 SNEGSKA (reference sequence). The CDR3 runs 16 residues. CDR3: CSARGLAGDVGNEQFF. The CDR3 bases are TGCAGTGCGAGAGGACTAGCGGGAGATGTTGGCAATGAGCAGTTCTTC.

This clonotype was seen ten or more times. The chain is built from TRBV3-1 and TRBJ1-3, with D possibly matching TRBD1 (5 bases). V was shortened by 1 base and J by 0 bases, with 7 bases between the two germline ends. From germline, CDR1 is LGHDT and CDR2 YNNKEL (reference sequence). The CDR3 covers 15 residues. In DNA, the CDR3 is TGTGCCAGCAGCCAAGGGACACACTCTGGAAACACCATATATTTT. Amino acids: CASSQGTHSGNTIYF.

This clonotype has at least ten counts. The J gene is TRBJ1-1, the V gene TRBV9; D unclear. Germline loops: CDR1 SGDLS, CDR2 YYNGEE. This CDR3 has 14 residues. V was shortened by 4 bases and J by 2 bases, with 12 bases between the two germline ends. The CDR3 here is CASSFTSRNTEAFF. The DNA for the CDR3 is TGTGCCAGCAGCTTTACCTCACGAAACACTGAAGCTTTCTTT.

This clonotype was detected many times. This chain links TRBV7-8 with TRBJ2-7; possibly TRBD1 for D (5 bases). CDR3 size: 15 residues. Trimming left V 1 base short and J 6 bases short, with 16 bases between. Looked up from germline, CDR1 is SGHVS and CDR2 is FQNEAQ. Written as DNA, the CDR3 is TGTGCCAGCAGCTTAGATACAGGATCAGTTCGCGAGCAGTACTTC. The encoded protein is CASSLDTGSVREQYF.

This clonotype has at least ten counts. The chain combines TRBV20-1 with TRBJ2-3; D not resolved. This CDR3 comprises 12 residues. The germline V gene has CDR1 DFQATT and CDR2 SNEGSKA (reference sequence). The V gene lost 3 bases and the J gene lost 2 bases, with 6 bases spanning the gap. In DNA, the CDR3 is TGCAGTGCTAGGGATCACACAGATACGCAGTATTTT. It translates to CSARDHTDTQYF.

The sample holds many counts of this clonotype. This rearrangement joins TRBV7-2 to TRBJ1-5; D unresolved. The CDR3 is 12 residues long. Trimming stripped 3 bases from V and 11 bases from J, with 11 bases between. Germline assignment: CDR1 SGHTA and CDR2 FQGNSA. The CDR3 here is CASSFRGRAQHF. In DNA, the CDR3 is TGTGCCAGCAGCTTTCGAGGGCGCGCCCAGCATTTT.

This clonotype was counted at least ten times. The CDR3 DNA is TGTGCCAGCACCGAAGTGGCAGCGGCGCGGTACGAGCAGTACTTC. Translated, it gives CASTEVAAARYEQYF. V gene TRBV7-2 combines with J gene TRBJ2-7; possibly TRBD2 for D (5 bases). Between the trimmed V and J ends, which lost 7 bases and 4 bases, there was a span of 20 bases. Germline CDR1 is SGHTA and CDR2 is FQGNSA. The CDR3 has 15 residues.

This clonotype was counted ten times or more. The J gene is TRBJ1-4, the V gene TRBV29-1, with TRBD1 matching over 7 bases. Germline trimming cut 6 bases from V and 5 bases from J; bases unmatched to any gene: 6. This CDR3 is built from 13 residues. CDR1 is SQVTM and CDR2 is ANQGSEA in the germline V gene. This CDR3 reads CSVTGWENEKLFF. CDR3 DNA sequence: TGCAGCGTGACAGGGTGGGAGAATGAAAAACTGTTTTTT.

This clonotype came up many times. The chain links TRBV7-8 to TRBJ1-1; 9 bases line up with TRBD1. V was pared by 4 bases and J by 5 bases, with 11 bases of the junction left unmatched. The germline gives CDR1 SGHVS, CDR2 FQNEAQ. The CDR3 totals 16 residues. CDR3 region: CASSSLSQGAGTEAFF. CDR3 coding DNA: TGTGCCAGCAGCTCTCTCTCACAGGGGGCTGGGACTGAAGCTTTCTTT.

The rearrangement uses TRBV9 and TRBJ2-5; 7 bases align to TRBD2. Germline values: CDR1 SGDLS, CDR2 YYNGEE. The CDR3 covers 14 residues. Trimming at V came to 4 bases and at J to 2 bases, leaving 5 bases not matched to a gene. The CDR3 DNA reads as TGTGCCAGCAGCCCGTGGGGGGGGCAAGAGACCCAGTACTTC. Protein sequence: CASSPWGGQETQYF.

With regard to this clonotype: A much larger clone differs by one base, so this may be a read error. The chain combines TRBV5-1 with TRBJ2-1; 7 bases match TRBD2. The germline V gene encodes CDR1 SGHRS and CDR2 YFSETQ. This CDR3 comprises 15 residues. The chain's CDR3 is CTSAIWAGVYNEQFF. For the CDR3, the DNA is TGCACCAGCGCGATTTGGGCGGGGGTCTACAATGAGCAGTTCTTC.

This clonotype was counted ten times or more. The chain combines TRBV9 with TRBJ1-1; 7 bases match TRBD1. This CDR3 has 14 amino acids. CDR1 is SGDLS, CDR2 YYNGEE, per germline. V was pared by 0 bases and J by 1 base, with 0 bases of the junction left unmatched. The CDR3 reads CASSVGTGNTEAFF. CDR3 bases: TGTGCCAGCAGCGTAGGGACAGGGAACACTGAAGCTTTCTTT. Variable domain in full (rest from reference TRBV9 and TRBJ1-1): DSGVTQTPKHLITATGQRVTLRCSPRSGDLSVYWYQQSLDQGLQFLIQYYNGEERAKGNILERFSAQQFPDLHSELNLSSLELGDSALYFCASSVGTGNTEAFFGQGTRLTVV.

This clonotype came up many times. V is TRBV20-1 and J is TRBJ1-2; 8 positions agree with TRBD1. Germline V gene lookup returns CDR1 DFQATT and CDR2 SNEGSKA (reference sequence). CDR3 length: 13 residues. V shed 3 bases, J shed 3 bases, and the junction held 3 bases outside the gene matches. The CDR3 sequence: CSARDRADYGYTF. CDR3 sequence (DNA): TGCAGTGCTAGGGACAGGGCGGACTATGGCTACACCTTC.

In its sample, this clonotype was seen many times. The chain is built from TRBV5-6 and TRBJ1-2; TRBD1 might be the D (6 bases). With 4 bases removed from V and 2 bases from J, the gap between germline ends came to 12 bases. This CDR3 spans 14 amino acids. The germline V gene has CDR1 SGHDT and CDR2 YYEEEE. This CDR3 is CASSKYRENYGYTF. The CDR3, as DNA: TGTGCCAGCAGCAAATACAGGGAGAACTATGGCTACACCTTC.

At least ten counts were recorded for this clonotype. The chain joins TRBV12-3 or TRBV12-4 to TRBJ1-4; D might be TRBD1 (5 bases). V dropped 11 bases and J dropped 5 bases, with 12 bases sitting between them. The CDR3 is 12 amino acids. The CDR3 region is CACGTGNEKLFF. The DNA for the CDR3 is TGTGCCTGCGGGACGGGGAATGAAAAACTGTTTTTT.

In this sample, this clonotype turned up many times. DNA of the CDR3: TGTGCCATCAGACTAGCGGGAGGCAATGAGCAGTTCTTC. Its protein product is CAIRLAGGNEQFF. The rearrangement links TRBV10-3 to TRBJ2-1; the match to TRBD2 covers 12 bases. V shed 6 bases and J 6 bases; nucleotides not matched to a gene: 0. Germline V gives CDR1 ENHRY, CDR2 SYGVKD. CDR3 length: 13 residues.

This clonotype showed up many times. V and J are TRBV6-5 and TRBJ2-5; D possibly corresponds to TRBD1 (6 bases). CDR3 size: 17 residues. Between the trimmed V and J ends, which lost 6 bases and 6 bases, there was a span of 26 bases. Germline loops: CDR1 MNHEY, CDR2 SVGAGI. CDR3 coding DNA: TGTGCCAGCAGCGATAATGCACCCAGGGGCGGTCGAAAGACCCAGTACTTC. Residues: CASSDNAPRGGRKTQYF.